A few counts support the clone carrying this T cell receptor (beta chain). CDR1 is SGHRS, CDR2 YFSETQ, per germline. V was shortened by 6 bases and J by 10 bases, with 14 bases between the two germline ends. The CDR3 is 12 amino acids. TCRdb recomputed calls from the RT-PCR reads with MiXCR, one row per CDR3 protein. The data hold under 200,000 distinct CDR3 sequences, with about 32% observed a single time. This record belongs to a study of patients and donors after allogeneic stem cell transplantation. Specimen: blood, either unsorted or a sorted T cell fraction (not recorded which). The chain recombines TRBV5-1 with TRBJ2-1, with D possibly matching TRBD1 (6 bases). The receptor's source is a human donor who was either an allogeneic HSCT recipient or a stem cell or donor lymphocyte infusion donor (not recorded which). It is not recorded whose cells these are; they may come from a transplant donor. The CDR3 loop reads CASTGQPYEQFF. CDR3 DNA: TGCGCCAGCACCGGACAGCCCTACGAGCAGTTCTTC.